Shown below are 17 T cell receptor beta chains from a single sample sequenced in a study of cytomegalovirus exposure and HLA in healthy donors. Primers: 60 Vbeta forward and 13 Jbeta reverse. Clones were read by immunoSEQ multiplex PCR, and TCRdb kept only the in-frame ones, dropping some. Of under 200,000 clones in the sample, 65% to 70% are singletons; the top ten hold roughly 4.4%. Sequenced sample: PBMCs. Source of these receptors: a woman under 30 in good health and CMV-seropositive.

The J gene is TRBJ2-7, the V gene TRBV10-1, with D perhaps TRBD2 (6 bases). The V end was cut by 3 bases, the J end by 0 bases, with 9 bases between. Germline V lookup: CDR1 WNHNN, CDR2 SYGVQD (reference sequence). CDR3 length equals 14 residues. CDR3 region: CASSDRGSSYEQYF. The CDR3 DNA reads TGCGCCAGCAGTGATCGGGGGAGCTCCTACGAGCAGTACTTC.

In this sample, this clone turned up a few times. The V gene is TRBV7-9, the J gene TRBJ1-2, with 9 positions matching TRBD1. After removal of 5 bases from V and 8 bases from J, the junction contained 24 bases not matched to a gene. Germline-derived CDR1 and CDR2 are SEHNR and FQNEAQ (reference sequence). The CDR3 is made up of 19 amino acids. This chain's CDR3 is CASSPRGAVGTGITSGYTF. As DNA, the CDR3 is TGTGCCAGCAGCCCGAGAGGTGCCGTCGGGACAGGGATTACGTCGGGCTACACCTTC.

There are a few counts of this clone. V is TRBV18 and J is TRBJ2-7, with a possible D match to TRBD1 (6 bases). Germline V gene data show CDR1 as KGHSH and CDR2 as LQKENI. V lost 6 bases, J lost 2 bases, and 14 bases lay in between. The CDR3 is made up of 14 amino acids. CDR3 DNA sequence: TGTGCCAGCTCCCCCACGGACAGCACCTACGAGCAGTACTTC. Translation gives CASSPTDSTYEQYF.

The genes are TRBV27 and TRBJ2-7; 9 bases align to TRBD2. CDR1 is MNHEY, CDR2 SMNVEV, per germline (reference sequence). J was trimmed by 3 bases and V by 5 bases; bases with no gene match: 8. The CDR3 consists of 15 residues. CDR3 nucleotide sequence: TGTGCCAGCAGTCACACTAGCGGGCGCGACTACGAGCAGTACTTC. It yields the protein CASSHTSGRDYEQYF.

CDR3 in amino acids: CASSISAAQETQYF. CDR3 nucleotide sequence: TGTGCCAGTAGTATTTCGGCGGCCCAAGAGACCCAGTACTTC. The genes are TRBV19 and TRBJ2-5; D gene unclear. V was trimmed by 3 bases and J by 1 base, leaving 9 bases between them. The germline V gene encodes CDR1 LNHDA and CDR2 SQIVND (reference sequence). CDR3 length equals 14 residues.

This clone was counted once. The chain joins TRBV6-5 to TRBJ1-2, with 8 positions matching TRBD1. The CDR3 covers 14 residues. Germline V gene data show CDR1 as MNHEY and CDR2 as SVGAGI. Trimming at V came to 8 bases and at J to 8 bases, leaving 13 bases not matched to a gene. Here the CDR3 DNA reads TGTGCCAGCGCTTACTTGACAGGGGTGGAAGGCTACACCTTC. It is translated as CASAYLTGVEGYTF.

The chain joins TRBV18 to TRBJ2-2; TRBD2 matches at 9 bases. J was trimmed by 0 bases and V by 1 base; bases with no gene match: 9. The CDR3 is 19 amino acids. Germline CDR1 is KGHSH and CDR2 is LQKENI. Written as DNA, the CDR3 is TGTGCCAGCTCACCACGCGTGGATAGCGGGGGTGCGAACACCGGGGAGCTGTTTTTT. Its protein product is CASSPRVDSGGANTGELFF.

The J gene is TRBJ2-2, the V gene TRBV4-2; TRBD1 aligns across 10 bases. Germline-derived CDR1 and CDR2 are LGHNA and YNFKEQ. V lost 4 bases to trimming and J lost 7 bases; unmatched junction nucleotides: 9. This CDR3 comprises 16 residues. This CDR3 is CASSPYIGQGVGELFF. In nucleotides, the CDR3 is TGTGCCAGCAGCCCGTATATCGGACAGGGGGTCGGGGAGCTGTTTTTT.

This clone was counted between two and nine times. This sequence joins TRBV6-1 and TRBJ1-1; D is unclear. The CDR3 runs to 13 residues. Germline V gene lookup returns CDR1 MNHNS and CDR2 SASEGT. V lost 10 bases and J lost 1, with 13 bases in between. DNA of the CDR3: TGTGCCACCCTGAGGAGCAGGAACACTGAAGCTTTCTTT. It encodes CATLRSRNTEAFF.

The chain carries TRBV6-5 and TRBJ2-3; 7 positions agree with TRBD1. With V trimmed by 7 bases and J by 4 bases, 8 bases remained unmatched. The length of the CDR3 is 14 residues. The germline CDR1 and CDR2 sequences are MNHEY and SVGAGI. CDR3 in amino acids: CASKGGRAADTQYF. The CDR3 nucleotides are TGTGCCAGCAAAGGGGGCAGGGCCGCAGATACGCAGTATTTT.

The chain uses TRBV30 and TRBJ2-6; 8 bases map to TRBD2. Trimming removed 2 bases from V and 7 bases from J; junction bases left unmatched: 7. CDR3 length: 15 residues. In germline, CDR1 is GTSNPN, CDR2 SVGIG (reference sequence). The CDR3: CAWSPTGGSANVLTF. The CDR3 DNA is TGTGCCTGGAGTCCGACGGGGGGGTCTGCCAACGTCCTGACTTTC.

The genes are TRBV28 and TRBJ1-1; 9 bases align to TRBD1. Germline V gene lookup returns CDR1 MDHEN and CDR2 SYDVKM. The CDR3 is 15 residues long. The ends lost 7 bases at V and 9 bases at J; junction bases unmatched: 15. The CDR3 DNA sequence: TGTGCCAGCACTCCTCCTGGACAGGGGATCCAAAAAGCTTTCTTT. It codes for CASTPPGQGIQKAFF.

The J gene is TRBJ1-1, the V gene TRBV4-3; D uncertain. Between the trimmed V and J ends, which lost 0 bases and 5 bases, there was a span of 19 bases. The germline gives CDR1 LGHNA, CDR2 YSLEER. CDR3 length equals 17 residues. CDR3 loop: CASSQERSGWLGTEAFF. In nucleotides, the CDR3 is TGCGCCAGCAGCCAAGAGAGGTCGGGGTGGCTGGGAACTGAAGCTTTCTTT.

Points on this clone: Relative to the germline gene, one junction end is altered; a read error may explain this. The J gene is TRBJ2-7, the V gene TRBV28; TRBD2 agrees at 7 bases. The CDR3 totals 14 residues. CDR1 and CDR2 from the germline V gene are MDHEN and SYDVKM. The CDR3 reads CASSSLTSSHEQYF. CDR3 nucleotide sequence: TGTGCCAGCAGTTCGTTGACTAGCTCCCACGAGCAGTACTTC.

The rearrangement links TRBV10-1 to TRBJ1-1, with D uncertain. Germline CDR1 and CDR2: WNHNN and SYGVQD (reference sequence). The CDR3 is 14 residues long. V lost 0 bases to trimming and J lost 3 bases, with 8 bases between them. The DNA of the CDR3 is TGCGCCAGCAGTGAGTCGGGCGAGTACACTGAAGCTTTCTTT. Translation: CASSESGEYTEAFF.

V and J are TRBV5-6 and TRBJ2-1; tentative D call: TRBD2 (5 bases). This CDR3 has 16 residues. Trimming took 1 base from V and 5 from J, leaving 16 bases between them. CDR1 SGHDT and CDR2 YYEEEE come from the germline V gene. CDR3 sequence: CASSLSLGKGDNEQFF. In nucleotides, the CDR3 is TGTGCCAGCAGCTTGAGTCTCGGGAAGGGAGACAATGAGCAGTTCTTC.

The rearrangement links TRBV27 to TRBJ1-2; D is unresolved. Trimming shortened V by 5 bases and J by 8 bases, and 18 bases separated the two germline ends. This CDR3 has 14 amino acids. In germline, CDR1 is MNHEY, CDR2 SMNVEV (reference sequence). Here the CDR3 reads CASSPYPDYRGYTF. CDR3 nucleotide sequence: TGTGCCAGCAGTCCCTACCCGGACTATCGGGGCTACACCTTC.